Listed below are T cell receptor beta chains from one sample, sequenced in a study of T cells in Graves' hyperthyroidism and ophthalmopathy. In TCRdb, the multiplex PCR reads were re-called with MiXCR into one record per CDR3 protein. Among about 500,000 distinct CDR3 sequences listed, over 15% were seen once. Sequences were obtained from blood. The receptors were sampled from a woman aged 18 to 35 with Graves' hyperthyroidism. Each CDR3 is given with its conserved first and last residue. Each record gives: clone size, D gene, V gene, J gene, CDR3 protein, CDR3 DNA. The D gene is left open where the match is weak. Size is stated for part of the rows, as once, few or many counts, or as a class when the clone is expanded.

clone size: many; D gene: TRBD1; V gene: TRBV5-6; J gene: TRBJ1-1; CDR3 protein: CASSRTGDMNTEAFF; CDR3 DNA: TGTGCCAGCAGCCGGACAGGGGACATGAACACTGAAGCTTTCTTT
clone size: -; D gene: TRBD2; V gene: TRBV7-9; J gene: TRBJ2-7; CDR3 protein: CASSATSGTLWEQYF; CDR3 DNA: TGTGCCAGCAGCGCTACTAGCGGGACCTTATGGGAGCAGTACTTC
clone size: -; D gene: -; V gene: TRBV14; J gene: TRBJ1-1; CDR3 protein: CASSQVLWGGRNTEAFF; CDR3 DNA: TGTGCCAGCAGCCAAGTGCTGTGGGGTGGGAGGAACACTGAAGCTTTCTTT
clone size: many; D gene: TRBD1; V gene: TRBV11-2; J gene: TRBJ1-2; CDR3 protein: CASSKDRERYGYTF; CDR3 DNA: TGTGCCAGCAGCAAGGACAGGGAACGTTATGGCTACACCTTC
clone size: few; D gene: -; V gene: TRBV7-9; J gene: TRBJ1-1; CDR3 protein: CASSYPHGQPMNTEAFF; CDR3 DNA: TGTGCCAGCAGCTACCCCCATGGACAGCCCATGAACACTGAAGCTTTCTTT
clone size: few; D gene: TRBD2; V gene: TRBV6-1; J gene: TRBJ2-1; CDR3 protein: CASSETPGLAFYNEQFF; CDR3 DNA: TGTGCCAGCAGTGAAACCCCGGGACTAGCTTTCTACAATGAGCAGTTCTTC
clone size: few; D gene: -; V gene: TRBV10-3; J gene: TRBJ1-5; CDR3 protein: CAISEWGETQPQHF; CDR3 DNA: TGTGCCATCAGTGAGTGGGGGGAAACCCAGCCCCAGCATTTT
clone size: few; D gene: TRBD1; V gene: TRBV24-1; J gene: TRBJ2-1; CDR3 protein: CATSDLETGGITEQFF; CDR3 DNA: TGTGCCACCAGTGATTTGGAGACAGGGGGGATCACGGAGCAGTTCTTC
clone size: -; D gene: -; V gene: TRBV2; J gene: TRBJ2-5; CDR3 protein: CASSDKRSPQETQYF; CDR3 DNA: TGTGCCAGCAGTGATAAGCGGAGCCCCCAAGAGACCCAGTACTTC
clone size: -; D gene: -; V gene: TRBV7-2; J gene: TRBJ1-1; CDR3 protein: CASSLITEAFF; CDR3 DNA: TGTGCCAGCAGCTTAATTACTGAAGCTTTCTTT
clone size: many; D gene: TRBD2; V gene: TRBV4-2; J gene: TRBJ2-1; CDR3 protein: CASSQGSGRALTYNEQFF; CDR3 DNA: TGTGCCAGCAGCCAAGGTAGCGGGAGGGCCTTGACCTACAATGAGCAGTTCTTC
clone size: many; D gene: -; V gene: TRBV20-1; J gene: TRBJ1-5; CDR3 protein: CSASRQGDQPQHF; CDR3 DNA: TGCAGTGCTTCCAGGCAGGGCGATCAGCCCCAGCATTTT
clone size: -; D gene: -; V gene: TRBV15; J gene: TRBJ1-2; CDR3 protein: CATSRPGTYGYTF; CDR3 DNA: TGTGCCACCAGCAGACCGGGAACCTATGGCTACACCTTC
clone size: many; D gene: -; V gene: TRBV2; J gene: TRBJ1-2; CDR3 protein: CASSPTYNYGYTF; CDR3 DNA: TGTGCCAGCAGCCCTACTTATAACTATGGCTACACCTTC
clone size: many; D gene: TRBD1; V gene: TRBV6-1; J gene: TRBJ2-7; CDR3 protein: CASSPPRDRGREQYF; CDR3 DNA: TGTGCCAGCAGTCCCCCCAGAGACAGGGGGCGCGAGCAGTACTTC
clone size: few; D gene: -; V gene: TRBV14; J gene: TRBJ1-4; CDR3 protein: CASSQLAGGEKLFF; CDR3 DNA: TGTGCCAGCAGCCAATTGGCGGGGGGTGAAAAACTGTTTTTT
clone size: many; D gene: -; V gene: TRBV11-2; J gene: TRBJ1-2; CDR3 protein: CASSPKANYGYTF; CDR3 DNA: TGTGCCAGCAGCCCCAAAGCTAACTATGGCTACACCTTC
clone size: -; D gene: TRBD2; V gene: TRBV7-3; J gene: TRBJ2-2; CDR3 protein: CASSLRRGESGELFF; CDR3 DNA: TGTGCCAGCAGCTTACGGCGGGGGGAGAGCGGGGAGCTGTTTTTT
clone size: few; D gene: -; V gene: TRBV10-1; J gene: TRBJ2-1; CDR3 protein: CASSERRAGYNEQFF; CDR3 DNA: TGCGCCAGCAGTGAGAGGAGGGCGGGGTACAATGAGCAGTTCTTC
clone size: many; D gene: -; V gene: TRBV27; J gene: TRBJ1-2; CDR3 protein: CASSFVGSGGYTF; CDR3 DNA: TGTGCCAGCAGTTTTGTTGGGTCGGGTGGCTACACCTTC
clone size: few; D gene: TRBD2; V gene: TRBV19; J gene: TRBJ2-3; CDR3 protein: CATQGVTSEADTQYF; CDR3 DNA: TGTGCCACCCAGGGCGTGACTAGCGAGGCAGATACGCAGTATTTT
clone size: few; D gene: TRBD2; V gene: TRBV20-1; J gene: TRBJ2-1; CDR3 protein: CSARFLAGLNNEQFF; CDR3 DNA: TGCAGTGCCCGATTCTTAGCGGGATTAAACAATGAGCAGTTCTTC
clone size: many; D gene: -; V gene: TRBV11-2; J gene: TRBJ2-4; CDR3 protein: CASSLEAQTIQYF; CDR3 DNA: TGTGCCAGCAGCTTAGAGGCACAAACAATTCAGTACTTC
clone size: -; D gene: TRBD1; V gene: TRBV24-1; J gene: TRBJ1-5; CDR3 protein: CATSDPRDSRNRPQHF; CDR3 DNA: TGTGCCACCAGTGACCCAAGGGACAGTCGCAATCGGCCCCAGCATTTT
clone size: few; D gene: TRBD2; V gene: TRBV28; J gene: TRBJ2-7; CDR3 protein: CASSSGGAKEYF; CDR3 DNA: TGTGCCAGCTCAAGCGGGGGGGCAAAGGAGTACTTC
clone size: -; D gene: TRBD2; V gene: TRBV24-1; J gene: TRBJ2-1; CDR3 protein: CATSDRGLAGGRGHEQFF; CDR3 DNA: TGTGCCACCAGTGACCGGGGACTAGCGGGAGGGAGAGGGCATGAGCAGTTCTTC
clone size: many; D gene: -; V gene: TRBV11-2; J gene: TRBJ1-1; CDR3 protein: CASSPGVGFGSGTEAFF; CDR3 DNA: TGTGCCAGCAGCCCAGGGGTGGGATTTGGATCGGGCACTGAAGCTTTCTTT
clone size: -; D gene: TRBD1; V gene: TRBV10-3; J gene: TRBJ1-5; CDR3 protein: CAISESGGGGIPQHF; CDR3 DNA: TGTGCCATCAGTGAGTCTGGGGGAGGGGGCATCCCCCAGCATTTT
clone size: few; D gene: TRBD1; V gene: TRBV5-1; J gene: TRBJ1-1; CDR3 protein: CASSLGDRGLGTEAFF; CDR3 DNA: TGCGCCAGCAGCTTGGGGGACAGGGGGCTCGGCACTGAAGCTTTCTTT
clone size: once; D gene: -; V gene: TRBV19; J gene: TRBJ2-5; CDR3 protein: CASSFRHPETQYF; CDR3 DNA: TGTGCCAGTAGTTTTCGGCACCCAGAGACCCAGTACTTC
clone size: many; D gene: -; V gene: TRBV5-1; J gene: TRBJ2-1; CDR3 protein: CASSLLGSGYNEQFF; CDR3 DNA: TGCGCCAGCAGCCTGTTAGGTAGCGGCTACAATGAGCAGTTCTTC
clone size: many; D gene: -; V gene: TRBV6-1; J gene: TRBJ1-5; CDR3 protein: CASSEDEGGQPQHF; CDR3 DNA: TGTGCCAGCAGTGAAGACGAGGGGGGTCAGCCCCAGCATTTT
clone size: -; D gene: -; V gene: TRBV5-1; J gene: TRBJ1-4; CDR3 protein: CASSLEGLDREKLFF; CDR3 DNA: TGCGCCAGCAGCTTGGAAGGGCTGGATCGGGAAAAACTGTTTTTT
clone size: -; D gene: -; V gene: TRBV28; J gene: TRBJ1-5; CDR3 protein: CASSPAGEVQPQHF; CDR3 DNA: TGTGCCAGCAGTCCGGCAGGGGAGGTTCAGCCCCAGCATTTT
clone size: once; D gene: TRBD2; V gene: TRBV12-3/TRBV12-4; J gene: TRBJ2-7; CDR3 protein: CASSLSAVAGVGYEQYF; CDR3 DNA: TGTGCCAGCAGTTTATCGGCGGTAGCGGGAGTCGGGTACGAGCAGTACTTC
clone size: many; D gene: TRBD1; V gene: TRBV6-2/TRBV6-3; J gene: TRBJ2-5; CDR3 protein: CASTSGTGVPYQETQYF; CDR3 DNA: TGTGCCAGCACCTCGGGGACAGGGGTCCCGTACCAAGAGACCCAGTACTTC
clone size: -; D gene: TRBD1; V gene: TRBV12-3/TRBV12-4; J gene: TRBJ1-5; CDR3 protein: CASSGDRKSNQPQHF; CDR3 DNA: TGTGCCAGCAGTGGGGACAGGAAGAGCAATCAGCCCCAGCATTTT
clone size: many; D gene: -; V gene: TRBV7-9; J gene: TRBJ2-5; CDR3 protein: CASRSARGRQETQYF; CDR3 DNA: TGTGCCAGCAGGTCAGCACGAGGCAGGCAAGAGACCCAGTACTTC
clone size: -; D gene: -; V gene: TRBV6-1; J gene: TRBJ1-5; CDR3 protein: CASSDLLHQPQHF; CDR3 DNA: TGTGCCAGCAGTGACCTACTCCATCAGCCCCAGCATTTT
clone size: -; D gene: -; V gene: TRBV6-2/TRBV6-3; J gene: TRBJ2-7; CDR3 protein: CASSYSPWVSSYEQYF; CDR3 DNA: TGTGCCAGCAGTTACTCCCCCTGGGTAAGCTCCTACGAGCAGTACTTC
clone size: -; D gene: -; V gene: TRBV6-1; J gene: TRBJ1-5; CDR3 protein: CASTSTEDFDQPQHF; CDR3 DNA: TGTGCCAGCACCTCCACGGAGGATTTCGATCAGCCCCAGCATTTT
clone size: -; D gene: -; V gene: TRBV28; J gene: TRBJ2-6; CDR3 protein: CASSLAGIPSGANVLTF; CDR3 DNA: TGTGCCAGCAGTTTAGCAGGGATTCCATCTGGGGCCAACGTCCTGACTTTC
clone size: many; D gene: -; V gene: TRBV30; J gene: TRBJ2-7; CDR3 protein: CAWSVPGAVSYEQYF; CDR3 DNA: TGTGCCTGGAGTGTCCCCGGGGCAGTCTCCTACGAGCAGTACTTC
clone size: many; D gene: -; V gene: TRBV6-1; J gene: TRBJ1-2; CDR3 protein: CASSEASGYTF; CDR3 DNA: TGTGCCAGCAGTGAAGCGAGTGGCTACACCTTC
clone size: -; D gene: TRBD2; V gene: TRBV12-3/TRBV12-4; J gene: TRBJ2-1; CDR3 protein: CATSSPSGRGSSYNEQFF; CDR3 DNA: TGTGCCACCAGTTCTCCTAGCGGGAGGGGTTCCTCCTACAATGAGCAGTTCTTC
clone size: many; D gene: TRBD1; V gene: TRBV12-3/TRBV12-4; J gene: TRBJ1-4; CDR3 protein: CATRRGLDEKLFF; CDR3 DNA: TGTGCCACCCGAAGGGGGCTCGATGAAAAACTGTTTTTT
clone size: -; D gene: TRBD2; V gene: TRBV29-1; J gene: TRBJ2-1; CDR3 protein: CSVGLSSGSRFF; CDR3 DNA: TGCAGCGTTGGGTTATCTAGCGGGAGTAGGTTCTTC
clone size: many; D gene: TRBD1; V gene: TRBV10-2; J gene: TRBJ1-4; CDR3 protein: CASSGDRLSTNEKLFF; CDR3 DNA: TGCGCCAGCAGTGGGGACAGGCTTTCCACTAATGAAAAACTGTTTTTT